Listed below are T cell receptor beta chains from one sample, sequenced in a study of OX40 agonist ivuxolimab in advanced cancers. Profiling relied on immunoSEQ multiplex PCR, and the TCRdb table lists in-frame clones only, not all of them. The table includes approximately 82,000 clones, 89% detected once. The material was CD4+ or CD8+ T cells sorted from blood, obtained in a trial of the OX40 agonist ivuxolimab. The receptor source for this set is an adult with an advanced solid tumor such as melanoma, head and neck, liver or kidney cancer. The CDR3 runs from the conserved cysteine through the conserved F or W. D genes are given only for firm matches. Not all rows give a size; the values are once, few, many and, for expanded clones, a class.

J,D,size,V,CDR3,DNA
TRBJ2-5,NA,NA,TRBV21-1,CASSKEKAGREGLDRPETQYF,TGTGCCAGCAGCAAAGAGAAGGCGGGGAGGGAGGGCCTCGATCGGCCAGAGACCCAGTACTTC
TRBJ2-3,TRBD1,NA,TRBV5-1,CASGVRTGTDTQYF,TGCGCCAGCGGTGTAAGGACAGGAACAGATACGCAGTATTTT
TRBJ1-1,NA,NA,TRBV2,CASSGIRVAEAFF,TGTGCCAGCAGTGGGATCAGGGTGGCTGAAGCTTTCTTT
TRBJ2-5,NA,NA,TRBV11-2,CASSTTGNRETQYF,TGTGCCAGCAGTACTACAGGGAATCGAGAGACCCAGTACTTC
TRBJ1-1,NA,NA,TRBV7-6,CASSLDPGARSEAFF,TGTGCCAGCAGCTTAGATCCGGGGGCAAGGTCTGAAGCTTTCTTT
TRBJ1-5,NA,NA,TRBV2,CASRSGSQPQHF,TGTGCCAGCAGAAGTGGCAGTCAGCCCCAGCATTTT
TRBJ1-5,NA,few,TRBV2,CASSEAGVLSNQPQHF,TGTGCCAGCAGTGAGGCAGGGGTGCTTAGCAATCAGCCCCAGCATTTT
TRBJ2-3,NA,NA,TRBV18,CASSPPTLTDTQYF,TGTGCCAGCTCACCACCTACTCTCACAGATACGCAGTATTTT
TRBJ1-5,NA,once,TRBV4-1,CASSHPGHRGNQPQHF,TGCGCCAGCAGCCACCCGGGACATAGGGGCAATCAGCCCCAGCATTTT
TRBJ1-5,NA,NA,TRBV5-1,CASSLGTANQPQHF,TGCGCCAGCAGCTTGGGGACAGCCAATCAGCCCCAGCATTTT
TRBJ1-3,NA,NA,TRBV9,CASSVDTGNTIYF,TGTGCCAGCAGCGTAGACACTGGAAACACCATATATTTT
TRBJ2-1,NA,few,TRBV5-4,CASSLSVGNGEQFF,TGTGCCAGCAGCTTGTCGGTCGGGAACGGTGAGCAGTTCTTC
TRBJ2-5,NA,NA,TRBV7-2,CASSPGSGKAQYF,TGTGCCAGCAGCCCCGGCAGCGGTAAGGCCCAGTACTTC
TRBJ2-5,TRBD2,once,TRBV2,CATGPNAGALETQYF,TGTGCCACCGGACCTAACGCGGGAGCGTTGGAGACCCAGTACTTC
TRBJ2-1,NA,NA,TRBV4-2,CASSQDYSGYNEQFF,TGTGCCAGCAGCCAAGATTATAGTGGGTACAATGAGCAGTTCTTC
TRBJ1-6,NA,NA,TRBV7-9,CASSLSGDHSPLHF,TGTGCCAGCAGCTTATCGGGAGACCATTCACCCCTCCACTTT
TRBJ2-3,NA,once,TRBV20-1,CSASGDTQYF,TGCAGTGCTTCCGGAGATACGCAGTATTTT
TRBJ2-3,NA,NA,TRBV6-5,CASSPFVGVTDTQYF,TGTGCCAGCAGCCCCTTTGTGGGGGTCACAGATACGCAGTATTTT
TRBJ2-7,TRBD1,NA,TRBV6-6,CASIGQGTWEQYF,TGTGCCAGCATAGGACAGGGGACGTGGGAGCAGTACTTC
TRBJ2-6,NA,once,TRBV5-4,CASSRPSGSSIPGANVLTF,TGTGCCAGCAGCCGGCCCTCCGGGTCCTCCATCCCTGGGGCCAACGTCCTGACTTTC
TRBJ1-2,NA,NA,TRBV11-2,CASSLYRGDYGYTF,TGTGCCAGCAGCTTATACCGAGGGGACTATGGCTACACCTTC
TRBJ2-3,TRBD2,NA,TRBV9,CASSGISGIRRDTQYF,TGTGCCAGCAGCGGCATTAGCGGGATCAGGAGGGATACGCAGTATTTT
TRBJ1-1,TRBD1,NA,TRBV7-6,CASSPGQVNTEAFF,TGTGCCAGCAGCCCCGGACAGGTGAACACTGAAGCTTTCTTT
TRBJ2-7,TRBD1,NA,TRBV7-6,CASSPRDRVNHEQYF,TGTGCCAGCAGCCCCCGGGACAGGGTGAACCACGAGCAGTACTTC
TRBJ2-7,TRBD2,once,TRBV28,CASSRAGGPYEQYF,TGTGCCAGCAGCCGAGCGGGGGGCCCCTACGAGCAGTACTTC
TRBJ2-5,TRBD1,NA,TRBV29-1,CSVRTGSQAQYF,TGCAGCGTCAGGACAGGCTCCCAGGCCCAGTACTTC
TRBJ2-7,TRBD1,NA,TRBV18,CASSPDRESYEQYF,TGTGCCAGCTCCCCGGACAGGGAATCCTACGAGCAGTACTTC